Listed below are T cell receptor beta chains from one sample, sequenced in a study of OX40 agonist ivuxolimab in advanced cancers. Clones were read by immunoSEQ multiplex PCR, and TCRdb kept only the in-frame ones, dropping some. This sample has tens of thousands of clones; around 86% occur once, and the top ten carry around 4.5%. The sequencing here drew on CD4+ or CD8+ T cells sorted from blood, taken in a trial of the OX40 agonist ivuxolimab. The receptors originated from an adult with an advanced solid tumor such as melanoma, head and neck, liver or kidney cancer. Both conserved end residues are part of each CDR3. The D gene is left open where the match is weak. Rows may omit the clone size; those that give it use once, few, many or a size class.

TRBV2	NA	NA	TRBJ1-6	TGTGCCAGCAATCCAGGGTATAATTCACCCCTCCACTTT	CASNPGYNSPLHF
TRBV5-6	NA	TRBD1	TRBJ2-1	TGTGCCAGCAGCTTGGGGCGTACAGGGGTTCCCTACAATGAGCAGTTCTTC	CASSLGRTGVPYNEQFF
TRBV4-1	NA	TRBD2	TRBJ2-1	TGCGCCAGCAGCCACCCTCGTAGCGGGAGGCTAGACGAGCAGTTCTTC	CASSHPRSGRLDEQFF
TRBV6-5	NA	NA	TRBJ1-5	TGTGCCAGCAGTTATCTTGAGCAGCCCCAGCATTTT	CASSYLEQPQHF
TRBV10-3	few	TRBD1	TRBJ2-7	TGTGCCATCAGTGTACAGGGGGCGGGCGAGCAGTACTTC	CAISVQGAGEQYF
TRBV15	NA	TRBD1	TRBJ2-3	TGTGCCACCAGCAGAGCCTCCGGGACAGGGACAGATACGCAGTATTTT	CATSRASGTGTDTQYF
TRBV28	NA	NA	TRBJ2-7	TGTGCCAGCAGTTTACGCAGGGAGCAGTACTTC	CASSLRREQYF
TRBV29-1	NA	NA	TRBJ2-4	TGCAGCGCCCGGGACACCGCCAAAAACATTCAGTACTTC	CSARDTAKNIQYF
TRBV28	NA	TRBD1	TRBJ1-3	TGTGCCAGCAGTTCCCAGGGACAGGGCGGAAACACCATATATTTT	CASSSQGQGGNTIYF
TRBV4-1	NA	TRBD2	TRBJ2-1	TGCGCCAGCAGCCAAGGGTTATTACGGCGGGAGGGTAAAAAAGAGCAGTTCTTC	CASSQGLLRREGKKEQFF
TRBV4-1	NA	TRBD1	TRBJ1-5	TGCGCCAGCAGCCATCTCAGGGGGCCCCCAAATCAGCCCCAGCATTTT	CASSHLRGPPNQPQHF
TRBV10-3	NA	NA	TRBJ2-5	TGTGCCATCAGTGAGTCGAATGGAGGGGGCGAGACCCAGTACTTC	CAISESNGGGETQYF
TRBV11-2	NA	NA	TRBJ2-7	TGTGCCAGCAGCTTAGATCCCCCTTCCCCTGGGGAAAACGAGCAGTACTTC	CASSLDPPSPGENEQYF
TRBV15	NA	NA	TRBJ2-2	TGTGCCACCAGCAGAGATCGATCCGGGGAGCTGTTTTTT	CATSRDRSGELFF
TRBV28	few	TRBD1	TRBJ1-1	TGTGCCAGCGCAGACAGGGCGTTCACTGAAGCTTTCTTT	CASADRAFTEAFF
TRBV9	NA	TRBD1	TRBJ2-7	TGTGCCAGCAGCATAAACCCACCCGGGACAGGGGCCCAGAATCGAATGTACGAGCAGTACTTC	CASSINPPGTGAQNRMYEQYF
TRBV4-1	once	NA	TRBJ1-2	TGCGCCAGCAGCCGGAACAGGGCGTCGAACTATGGCTACACCTTC	CASSRNRASNYGYTF